What follows are 32 T cell receptor beta chains derived from one specimen sequenced in a study of T cells in narcolepsy. Method: immunoSEQ multiplex PCR; TCRdb's copy keeps in-frame clones and lacks some. The sample contains some 25,000 clones, about 79% of which appear only once. The specimen was CD45RA- memory CD4+ T cells from PBMCs. These receptors all come from a human donor with narcolepsy.

The rearrangement uses TRBV29-1 and TRBJ1-1; no clear D. The CDR3 is 12 amino acids. Trimming removed 5 bases at V and 4 bases at J, with 11 bases between. CDR1 and CDR2 (germline): SQVTM, ANQGSEA. The DNA of the CDR3 is TGCAGCGTTTTAACCGGAGGCACTGAAGCTTTCTTT. Translated: CSVLTGGTEAFF.

The rearrangement uses TRBV2 and TRBJ2-5; D is unresolved. Germline CDR1 and CDR2: SNHLY and FYNNEI. This CDR3 comprises 11 residues. Trimming took off 6 bases at V and 2 bases at J, with 4 bases between the two ends. The CDR3 protein is CASRGQETQYF. Here the CDR3 DNA reads TGTGCCAGCAGGGGACAAGAGACCCAGTACTTC.

The CDR3 sequence is CASSLGTGVDTQYF. The CDR3 coding sequence is TGTGCCAGCAGCTTAGGGACAGGGGTAGATACGCAGTATTTT. The chain carries TRBV7-9 and TRBJ2-3; 9 bases align to TRBD1. The germline V gene has CDR1 SEHNR and CDR2 FQNEAQ (reference sequence). The V and J ends lost 1 base and 5 bases, in that order; junction bases with no gene match: 1. The CDR3 contains 14 residues.

This clone was detected once. CDR3 nucleotide sequence: TGTGCCAGCAGCTTAGCAGGGCTCCAGCAGTACTTC. The encoded protein is CASSLAGLQQYF. The J gene is TRBJ2-7, the V gene TRBV7-2; no clear D gene. The CDR3 is 12 residues long. V gave up 0 bases and J gave up 8 bases, with 8 bases separating them. Looked up from germline, CDR1 is SGHTA and CDR2 is FQGNSA.

This clone has a handful of counts. The rearrangement joins TRBV7-9 to TRBJ1-5, with a weak D call TRBD1 (5 bases). This CDR3 has 14 residues. V lost 2 bases to trimming and J lost 11 bases, with 16 bases between them. Germline CDR1 and CDR2: SEHNR and FQNEAQ (reference sequence). The CDR3 here is CASSLQGPSQAQHF. CDR3 bases: TGTGCCAGCAGCTTACAGGGCCCCAGTCAAGCCCAGCATTTT.

V and J are TRBV18 and TRBJ2-5, with D unresolved. Germline V gene data show CDR1 as KGHSH and CDR2 as LQKENI. CDR3 length: 12 amino acids. V dropped 3 bases and J dropped 5 bases, with 7 bases sitting between them. The CDR3 nucleotides are TGTGCCAGCTCACCGGGCCACGAGACCCAGTACTTC. This translates into CASSPGHETQYF.

The J gene is TRBJ2-3, the V gene TRBV6-5; D possibly corresponds to TRBD2 (5 bases). The CDR3 runs 15 residues. The germline V and J ends were trimmed by 7 bases and 4 bases, with 18 bases remaining between them. Germline loops: CDR1 MNHEY, CDR2 SVGAGI. This CDR3 reads CASTNGGLGADTQYF. CDR3 sequence (DNA): TGTGCCAGCACTAACGGCGGGCTGGGCGCAGATACGCAGTATTTT.

V usage is TRBV2 and J usage is TRBJ1-2; D is unresolved. Trimming took off 7 bases at V and 4 bases at J, with 16 bases between the two ends. The CDR3 is made up of 14 amino acids. CDR1 SNHLY and CDR2 FYNNEI come from the germline V gene. CDR3 amino acids: CASTMTLEAYGYTF. The CDR3 coding sequence is TGTGCCAGCACAATGACCTTGGAGGCCTATGGCTACACCTTC. The whole variable domain, filled in from reference TRBV2 and TRBJ1-2, reads EPEVTQTPSHQVTQMGQEVILRCVPISNHLYFYWYRQILGQKVEFLVSFYNNEISEKSEIFDDQFSVERPDGSNFTLKIRSTKLEDSAMYFCASTMTLEAYGYTFGSGTRLTVV.

This sequence joins TRBV5-5 and TRBJ1-2; the match to TRBD1 covers 8 bases. Germline V gives CDR1 SGHKS, CDR2 YYEKEE (reference sequence). The CDR3 runs 14 residues. V lost 0 bases and J lost 7; bases outside the gene matches: 5. The CDR3 DNA reads as TGTGCCAGCAGCTTGGAGAGACAGGGGATTGGCTACACCTTC. Translation: CASSLERQGIGYTF.

This clone was seen only a few times. The chain is built from TRBV6-1 and TRBJ2-7; D remains unclear. Germline CDR1 MNHNS, CDR2 SASEGT. The CDR3 is 11 residues long. V was trimmed by 6 bases and J by 2 bases, leaving 5 bases between them. CDR3 nucleotides: TGTGCCAGCAGCCCCGCCTACGAGCAGTACTTC. It encodes CASSPAYEQYF.

The chain couples TRBV5-4 to TRBJ1-1; D unresolved. Per the germline V gene, CDR1 is SGHNT and CDR2 is YYREEE (reference sequence). Between the trimmed V and J ends, which lost 0 bases and 2 bases, there was a span of 5 bases. This CDR3 is built from 13 residues. The CDR3 region has the DNA TGTGCCAGCAGCTTGGACGCCAACACTGAAGCTTTCTTT. Residues: CASSLDANTEAFF. The full variable domain, with the rest looked up from reference TRBV5-4 and TRBJ1-1, is ETGVTQSPTHLIKTRGQQVTLRCSSQSGHNTVSWYQQALGQGPQFIFQYYREEENGRGNFPPRFSGLQFPNYSSELNVNALELDDSALYLCASSLDANTEAFFGQGTRLTVV.

The chain uses TRBV19 and TRBJ2-7; a weak D match, TRBD2 (7 bases). This CDR3 contains 15 residues. Germline V gene data show CDR1 as LNHDA and CDR2 as SQIVND (reference sequence). V shed 5 bases and J shed 4 bases, with 18 bases lying between them. The CDR3 is CASSASGGGGYEQYF. For the CDR3, the DNA is TGTGCCAGTAGTGCATCCGGAGGGGGGGGTTACGAGCAGTACTTC.

The genes are TRBV14 and TRBJ1-1; TRBD1 might be the D (5 bases). The CDR3 runs to 15 residues. Germline V lookup: CDR1 SGHDN, CDR2 FVKESK. Trimming took 1 base from V and 2 from J, leaving 11 bases between them. CDR3: CASSQVRGFNTEAFF. CDR3 bases: TGTGCCAGCAGCCAAGTACGGGGGTTCAACACTGAAGCTTTCTTT.

CDR3 DNA sequence: TGTGCCAGCAGTGATCGCTACGAGCAGTACTTC. This sequence encodes CASSDRYEQYF. The chain is built from TRBV6-5 and TRBJ2-7, with D unclear. Germline V CDR1 and CDR2: MNHEY, SVGAGI. The ends were cut back, 5 bases at V and 3 bases at J, with 5 bases in the middle. The CDR3 length is 11 residues.

CDR3 sequence reads: CASSLVGQGANTIYF. CDR3 nucleotide sequence: TGTGCCAGCAGTTTAGTGGGACAGGGGGCGAACACCATATATTTT. The V call is TRBV27, the J call TRBJ1-3; 12 nucleotides agree with TRBD1. The junction had 3 bases not matched to a gene; V was cut back by 2 bases and J by 7 bases. Germline V CDR1 and CDR2: MNHEY, SMNVEV (reference sequence). The CDR3 contains 15 residues.

V is TRBV10-2 and J is TRBJ1-4; possible D gene TRBD1, 5 bases. The CDR3 is 17 amino acids. The ends were cut back, 2 bases at V and 5 bases at J, with 18 bases in the middle. Germline V gives CDR1 WSHSY, CDR2 SAAADI. Written as DNA, the CDR3 is TGCGCCAGCAGTGAGAGGGGTCAGTTTGGGAGGAATGAAAAACTGTTTTTT. Translating it yields CASSERGQFGRNEKLFF.

The chain combines TRBV6-5 with TRBJ1-6, with D perhaps matching TRBD1 (5 bases). V was pared by 6 bases and J by 9 bases, with 12 bases between. This CDR3 spans 13 amino acids. The germline V gene encodes CDR1 MNHEY and CDR2 SVGAGI. CDR3: CASRWTYGSPLHF. DNA for the CDR3: TGTGCCAGCAGGTGGACATATGGTTCACCCCTCCACTTT.

In nucleotides, the CDR3 is TGTGCCAGCAACCTTAGCGGGTACAATGAGCAGTTCTTC. It yields the protein CASNLSGYNEQFF. This chain joins TRBV6-1 and TRBJ2-1, with 7 nucleotides matching TRBD2. V dropped 7 bases and J dropped 4; count of bases not matched to a gene: 4. The length of the CDR3 is 13 residues. Germline V CDR1 and CDR2: MNHNS, SASEGT.

The chain is built from TRBV9 and TRBJ1-3, with 10 nucleotides matching TRBD1. The CDR3 has 17 residues. Germline CDR1 SGDLS, CDR2 YYNGEE. V shed 3 bases, J shed 0 bases, and the junction held 6 bases outside the gene matches. The CDR3 region is CASSEGQGFLSGNTIYF. In nucleotides, the CDR3 is TGTGCCAGCAGCGAGGGACAGGGGTTTCTCTCTGGAAACACCATATATTTT. The entire variable domain, with the rest obtained from reference TRBV9 and TRBJ1-3, is as follows: DSGVTQTPKHLITATGQRVTLRCSPRSGDLSVYWYQQSLDQGLQFLIQYYNGEERAKGNILERFSAQQFPDLHSELNLSSLELGDSALYFCASSEGQGFLSGNTIYFGEGSWLTVV.

This clone appeared once. V and J are TRBV6-6 and TRBJ1-1, with TRBD1 as a possible D gene (6 bases). The CDR3 has 14 residues. CDR1 and CDR2 (germline): MNHNY, SVGAGI (reference sequence). V lost 3 bases, J lost 3 bases, and 11 bases lay in between. In DNA form, the CDR3 reads TGTGCCAGCAGTTATGGGGGCGCGGACACTGAAGCTTTCTTT. Its translation is CASSYGGADTEAFF.

This clone was found once. This chain connects TRBV9 to TRBJ1-5; the D is unclear. Trimming took 3 bases from V and 5 from J, leaving 9 bases between them. The germline V gene has CDR1 SGDLS and CDR2 YYNGEE. The CDR3 covers 13 residues. The CDR3 spells CASSASVDQPQHF. The CDR3 bases are TGTGCCAGCAGCGCGTCGGTAGATCAGCCCCAGCATTTT.

This CDR3 reads CASSYSGLNYEQYF. CDR3 in DNA: TGTGCCAGCAGTTACTCGGGACTCAACTACGAGCAGTACTTC. The rearrangement uses TRBV6-6 and TRBJ2-7, with a tentative D call TRBD2 (6 bases). V lost 0 bases and J 3 bases, leaving 9 bases between the germline ends. In germline, CDR1 is MNHNY, CDR2 SVGAGI (reference sequence). This CDR3 has 14 residues.

The chain carries TRBV5-8 and TRBJ1-2; D gene uncertain. Deletions cut 4 bases from V and 8 bases from J, with 12 bases between. The CDR3 length is 12 residues. Germline assignment: CDR1 SGHTS and CDR2 YDEGEE. The chain's CDR3 is CASSIGPLGYTF. In DNA, the CDR3 is TGTGCCAGCAGCATAGGACCCTTGGGCTACACCTTC.

This chain joins TRBV19 and TRBJ2-5; 11 bases match TRBD2. Per germline, CDR1 LNHDA and CDR2 SQIVND (reference sequence). The CDR3 contains 16 residues. Losses at the gene ends were 3 bases for V and 4 bases for J; bases not matched to a gene: 7. The CDR3 DNA reads TGTGCCAGTAGTATCCCCTCCGGGACTAGCGGAGAGACCCAGTACTTC. Protein sequence: CASSIPSGTSGETQYF.

CDR3 DNA: TGTGCCAGCAGCTTGGGCCAGATCTATGGCTACACCTTC. It translates to CASSLGQIYGYTF. The V and J genes are TRBV11-2 and TRBJ1-2; the D is unclear. V was trimmed by 3 bases and J by 4 bases, leaving 9 bases between them. Germline V gene data show CDR1 as SGHAT and CDR2 as FQNNGV. The CDR3 runs to 13 residues.

This chain joins TRBV5-4 and TRBJ1-1; tentatively, D is TRBD1 (6 bases). CDR1 is SGHNT, CDR2 YYREEE, per germline (reference sequence). V was cut by 4 bases and J by 4 bases, with 11 bases left in between. This CDR3 is built from 13 residues. The CDR3 nucleotides are TGTGCCAGCAGCCGGAGGGGGGGCACTGAAGCTTTCTTT. The encoded protein is CASSRRGGTEAFF.

This sequence joins TRBV27 and TRBJ2-7; 9 nucleotides agree with TRBD1. This CDR3 is 16 amino acids long. Germline lookup yields CDR1 MNHEY and CDR2 SMNVEV (reference sequence). V shed 3 bases and J 4 bases; nucleotides not matched to a gene: 10. The CDR3 region is CASSFGPGQGFYEQYF. In DNA form, the CDR3 reads TGTGCCAGCAGTTTTGGACCGGGACAGGGATTTTACGAGCAGTACTTC.

The chain recombines TRBV30 with TRBJ1-3; 11 nucleotides agree with TRBD1. Losses at the gene ends were 1 base for V and 2 bases for J; bases not matched to a gene: 1. CDR3 length: 15 amino acids. Germline CDR1 and CDR2: GTSNPN and SVGIG (reference sequence). The CDR3 nucleotides read TGTGCCTGGAGTGGGACAGGGGGCGCTGGAAACACCATATATTTT. Translation: CAWSGTGGAGNTIYF.

Of note for this clone: This CDR3 is also generated by other DNA sequences in the sample. The chain carries TRBV4-2 and TRBJ1-6; TRBD1 agrees at 8 bases. CDR3 length: 14 residues. Trimming removed 4 bases from V and 6 bases from J; junction bases left unmatched: 2. Germline values: CDR1 LGHNA, CDR2 YNFKEQ. In DNA, the CDR3 is TGTGCCAGCAGCCCTACAGGGGGTAATTCACCCCTCCACTTT. Translated, it gives CASSPTGGNSPLHF.

The V and J genes are TRBV27 and TRBJ2-3; a possible D gene is TRBD2 (6 bases). Germline lookup yields CDR1 MNHEY and CDR2 SMNVEV (reference sequence). Trimming left V 1 base short and J 2 bases short, with 10 bases between. This CDR3 region has 15 residues. The chain's CDR3 is CASSLFPGATDTQYF. The CDR3, as DNA: TGTGCCAGCAGTTTATTTCCGGGAGCCACAGATACGCAGTATTTT.

V is TRBV5-1 and J is TRBJ1-2, with 10 bases that match TRBD1. V shed 0 bases and J 7 bases; nucleotides not matched to a gene: 6. The CDR3 has 15 amino acids. The germline CDR1 and CDR2 sequences are SGHRS and YFSETQ. The CDR3 DNA sequence: TGCGCCAGCAGCTTGGATATGGACAGGGGGGCTGGCTACACCTTC. Translation gives CASSLDMDRGAGYTF.

This clone was seen a handful of times. The chain uses TRBV7-6 and TRBJ2-7; 7 nucleotides line up with TRBD1. The germline V gene encodes CDR1 SGHVS and CDR2 FNYEAQ. The J segment lost 11 bases and the V segment lost 5 bases, leaving 6 bases of the junction unmatched. There are 11 residues in the CDR3. CDR3 DNA sequence: TGTGCCAGCAGCCTGGACAGGTTTAAGTACTTC. The encoded protein is CASSLDRFKYF.